The present T cell receptor beta chain was sequenced within a study of blood T cells in healthy people across ages. Through a sample-barcoded 5' primer and a J-beta primer mix, a second PCR was run for about 7 to 12 cycles. Each cDNA molecule carried a tag from a template-switch adaptor that contained 12 random nucleotides. TCRdb re-derived calls from the 5' RACE reads in MiXCR, one entry per CDR3 protein. The sample consists of 1,500,000 or so distinct CDR3 sequences, roughly 59% of them appearing once. Caucasian, healthy and from Russia, the donors were aged between 6 and 90. The amount of total RNA extracted per sample was at least 5 micrograms. The CDR3 is made up of 14 amino acids. Germline loops: CDR1 PRHDT, CDR2 FYEKMQ (reference sequence). Trimming removed 5 bases at V and 8 bases at J, with 16 bases between.

The sequencing sample was made of blood. The V call is TRBV13, the J call TRBJ2-1; no reliable D call. The sequence came from a man between 18 and 35 years old in good health. The CDR3 bases are TGTGCCAGCAGCCCCCGGGCCGCTACCCATGAGCAGTTCTTC. Amino acids: CASSPRAATHEQFF.